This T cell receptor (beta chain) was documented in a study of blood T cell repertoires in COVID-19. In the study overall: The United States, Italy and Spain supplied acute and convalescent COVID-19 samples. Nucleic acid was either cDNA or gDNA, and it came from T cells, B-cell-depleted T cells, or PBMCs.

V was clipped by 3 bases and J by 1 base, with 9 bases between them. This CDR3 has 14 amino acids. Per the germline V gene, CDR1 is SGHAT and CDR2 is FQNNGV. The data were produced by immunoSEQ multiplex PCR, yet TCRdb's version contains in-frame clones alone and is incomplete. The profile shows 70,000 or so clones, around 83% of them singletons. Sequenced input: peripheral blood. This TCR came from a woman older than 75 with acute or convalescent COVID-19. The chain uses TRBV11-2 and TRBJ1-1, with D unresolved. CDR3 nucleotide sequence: TGTGCCAGCAGCTTCTCCCCCGGGAACACTGAAGCTTTCTTT. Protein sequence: CASSFSPGNTEAFF.